Shown below are 20 T cell receptor beta chains from a single sample sequenced in a study of blood T cell repertoires in COVID-19. Only in-frame clones appear in the TCRdb table, and some are missing; sequencing was by immunoSEQ multiplex PCR. The profile covers about 180,000 clones, with roughly 83% appearing a single time and more than 7.5% taken by the ten largest. Specimen: PBMCs or T cells enriched from blood (not recorded which). These receptors all stem from a woman in her 30s who had recovered from COVID-19.

This sequence joins TRBV6-5 and TRBJ2-4; D not resolved. V was shortened by 8 bases and J by 2 bases, with 13 bases between the two germline ends. CDR3 length: 14 amino acids. CDR1 is MNHEY, CDR2 SVGAGI, per germline. The DNA of the CDR3 is TGTGCCAGCCAGGAACCGTTGTCCAAAAACATTCAGTACTTC. Translation: CASQEPLSKNIQYF.

The V gene is TRBV25-1, the J gene TRBJ2-1; 8 positions match TRBD1. Germline V gene sequence: CDR1 MGHDK, CDR2 SYGVNS. This CDR3 has 17 residues. V lost 2 bases, J lost 5 bases, and 11 bases stayed unmatched. CDR3 nucleotides: TGTGCCAGCAGTGAAACGACTGGGACAGGTCAGCACAATGAGCAGTTCTTC. It encodes CASSETTGTGQHNEQFF. Based on the CDR3 plus reference TRBV25-1 and TRBJ2-1, the full variable domain is EADIYQTPRYLVIGTGKKITLECSQTMGHDKMYWYQQDPGMELHLIHYSYGVNSTEKGDLSSESTVSRIRTEHFPLTLESARPSHTSQYLCASSETTGTGQHNEQFFGPGTRLTVL.

The rearrangement uses TRBV6-1 and TRBJ2-7, with D perhaps TRBD2 (6 bases). The CDR3 has 15 residues. V lost 0 bases, J lost 0 bases, and 9 bases lay in between. Germline-derived CDR1 and CDR2 are MNHNS and SASEGT. CDR3 loop: CASSEAPGSSYEQYF. In DNA, the CDR3 is TGTGCCAGCAGTGAAGCCCCCGGGAGCTCCTACGAGCAGTACTTC.

Only one count was recorded for this clone. This chain uses TRBV4-1 with TRBJ2-7; perhaps TRBD2 as D (5 bases). This CDR3 contains 15 residues. Germline lookup yields CDR1 MGHRA and CDR2 YSYEKL. Deletions cut 1 base from V and 1 base from J, with 11 bases between. The CDR3 here is CASSQALTRSYEQYF. The DNA of the CDR3 is TGCGCCAGCAGCCAAGCGCTAACTAGGTCCTACGAGCAGTACTTC.

The CDR3 is CASRSGLENNEQFF. The CDR3 bases are TGCGCCAGCAGGAGCGGGCTGGAGAACAATGAGCAGTTCTTC. The gene calls are TRBV5-1 and TRBJ2-1, with a weak D call TRBD2 (6 bases). Trimming removed 5 bases at V and 5 bases at J, with 14 bases between. This CDR3 is 14 amino acids long. Germline loops: CDR1 SGHRS, CDR2 YFSETQ.

This chain connects TRBV2 to TRBJ1-2; D ambiguous. Per the germline V gene, CDR1 is SNHLY and CDR2 is FYNNEI. The V end was cut by 10 bases, the J end by 2 bases, with 11 bases between. The CDR3 runs to 12 residues. In nucleotides, the CDR3 is TGTGCCACCTTATCTATAAACTATGGCTACACCTTC. Protein product: CATLSINYGYTF.

This clone was observed a single time. The V and J genes are TRBV29-1 and TRBJ1-4, with D perhaps TRBD1 (5 bases). V lost 0 bases, J lost 8 bases, and 10 bases lay in between. CDR1 is SQVTM, CDR2 ANQGSEA, per germline. The CDR3 is 13 residues long. The CDR3 region is CSVEDLGREKLFF. CDR3 coding DNA: TGCAGCGTTGAAGATCTGGGGCGGGAAAAACTGTTTTTT. Variable domain in full (rest from reference TRBV29-1 and TRBJ1-4): SAVISQKPSRDICQRGTSLTIQCQVDSQVTMMFWYRQQPGQSLTLIATANQGSEATYESGFVIDKFPISRPNLTFSTLTVSNMSPEDSSIYLCSVEDLGREKLFFGSGTQLSVL.

This clone was counted only a few times. The sample contains more than one DNA sequence encoding this CDR3. The chain couples TRBV29-1 to TRBJ1-1, with D perhaps TRBD1 (5 bases). Germline-derived CDR1 and CDR2 are SQVTM and ANQGSEA. This CDR3 has 11 residues. V was clipped by 3 bases and J by 4 bases, with 6 bases between them. The CDR3 loop is CSVDRGTEAFF. The CDR3 DNA sequence: TGCAGCGTTGATAGGGGCACTGAAGCTTTCTTT.

The chain links TRBV6-1 to TRBJ1-1; D is unresolved. Germline V gives CDR1 MNHNS, CDR2 SASEGT. The V end was cut by 1 base, the J end by 4 bases, with 13 bases between. CDR3 length equals 15 residues. CDR3 nucleotide sequence: TGTGCCAGCAGTGAAGGGGAGGTAGTGGTCACTGAAGCTTTCTTT. Translating it yields CASSEGEVVVTEAFF.

This clone occurred a few times. V is TRBV11-2 and J is TRBJ2-7, with 7 bases matching TRBD1. The CDR3 has 14 amino acids. In germline, CDR1 is SGHAT, CDR2 FQNNGV. Trimming removed 5 bases from V and 0 bases from J; junction bases left unmatched: 4. CDR3: CASSMGQLSYEQYF. The CDR3, as DNA: TGTGCCAGCAGCATGGGACAGCTCTCCTACGAGCAGTACTTC.

The V and J genes are TRBV28 and TRBJ1-5; a possible D gene is TRBD1 (5 bases). CDR3 length: 14 residues. With 1 base removed from V and 10 bases from J, the gap between germline ends came to 14 bases. Per the germline V gene, CDR1 is MDHEN and CDR2 is SYDVKM. The CDR3 protein is CASSLFGGIGPQHF. CDR3 DNA: TGTGCCAGCAGTTTATTTGGGGGGATAGGACCCCAGCATTTT.

The rearrangement links TRBV18 to TRBJ1-2; D uncertain. V was pared by 3 bases and J by 4 bases, with 12 bases between. Looked up from germline, CDR1 is KGHSH and CDR2 is LQKENI. The CDR3 has 14 residues. CDR3 amino acids: CASSPAEFSYGYTF. The CDR3 DNA sequence: TGTGCCAGCTCACCCGCAGAATTTTCCTATGGCTACACCTTC.

The rearrangement links TRBV11-1 to TRBJ2-2; 9 bases agree with TRBD2. Germline V gives CDR1 SGHAT, CDR2 FQDESV (reference sequence). The CDR3 contains 16 residues. J lost 5 bases, V lost 1 base, and 5 bases had no gene match. The CDR3 spells CASSLDWGLATGELFF. The CDR3 DNA sequence: TGTGCCAGCAGCTTAGATTGGGGACTAGCAACCGGGGAGCTGTTTTTT.

The chain joins TRBV7-6 to TRBJ2-3; 12 positions agree with TRBD2. This CDR3 is 14 amino acids long. After removal of 5 bases from V and 6 bases from J, the junction contained 3 bases not matched to a gene. Germline assignment: CDR1 SGHVS and CDR2 FNYEAQ. The CDR3 region is CASSMLAGGDTQYF. CDR3 DNA: TGTGCCAGCAGCATGCTAGCGGGGGGGGATACGCAGTATTTT. Full variable domain (rest looked up from reference TRBV7-6 and TRBJ2-3): GAGVSQSPRYKVTKRGQDVALRCDPISGHVSLYWYRQALGQGPEFLTYFNYEAQQDKSGLPNDRFSAERPEGSISTLTIQRTEQRDSAMYRCASSMLAGGDTQYFGPGTRLTVL.

The chain has TRBV2 and TRBJ1-5; D is unresolved. The V end lost 4 bases, the J end lost 1 base, and 8 bases lay between the germline ends. Germline CDR1 reads SNHLY; CDR2 reads FYNNEI. This CDR3 has 14 amino acids. CDR3 loop: CASSVAGSNQPQHF. The CDR3 DNA follows: TGTGCCAGCAGTGTTGCCGGGAGCAATCAGCCCCAGCATTTT.

The gene calls are TRBV12-3 or TRBV12-4 and TRBJ2-1; 7 bases agree with TRBD1. Trimming cost V 5 bases and J 9 bases; bases outside gene matches: 7. The CDR3 is made up of 13 amino acids. The CDR3 bases are TGTGCCAGCAGTACGACAGGGTTCGGTGAGCAGTTCTTC. Translation: CASSTTGFGEQFF.

The V call is TRBV6-5, the J call TRBJ2-5; the match to TRBD1 covers 8 bases. Germline V lookup: CDR1 MNHEY, CDR2 SVGAGI. Germline trimming cut 9 bases from V and 1 base from J; bases unmatched to any gene: 10. CDR3 length: 15 amino acids. CDR3 amino acids: CARRTGRARQETQYF. CDR3 DNA sequence: TGTGCCAGAAGGACAGGGCGAGCGCGCCAAGAGACCCAGTACTTC.

The chain uses TRBV15 and TRBJ1-5; a weak D match, TRBD1 (6 bases). This CDR3 is 19 amino acids long. Germline V lookup: CDR1 LNHNV, CDR2 YYDKDF (reference sequence). The V gene lost 2 bases and the J gene lost 7 bases, with 27 bases spanning the gap. The CDR3 nucleotides are TGTGCCACCAGCAGACAAACCAGGGGCATGATCCCGCTAGGCCAGCCCCAGCATTTT. It is translated as CATSRQTRGMIPLGQPQHF.

This chain joins TRBV10-1 and TRBJ2-1; D gene unclear. There are 17 residues in the CDR3. V was shortened by 3 bases and J by 0 bases, with 15 bases between the two germline ends. Looked up from germline, CDR1 is WNHNN and CDR2 is SYGVQD (reference sequence). The CDR3 sequence: CASSEKNRKPSYNEQFF. The CDR3 DNA is TGCGCCAGCAGTGAAAAGAACAGAAAACCCTCCTACAATGAGCAGTTCTTC.

The rearrangement joins TRBV27 to TRBJ2-1, with D tentatively TRBD2 (6 bases). The CDR3 length is 13 residues. V dropped 3 bases and J dropped 3 bases, with 6 bases sitting between them. CDR1 is MNHEY, CDR2 SMNVEV, per germline (reference sequence). The CDR3 here is CASSLGGYNEQFF. CDR3 coding DNA: TGTGCCAGCAGTTTGGGGGGCTACAATGAGCAGTTCTTC.